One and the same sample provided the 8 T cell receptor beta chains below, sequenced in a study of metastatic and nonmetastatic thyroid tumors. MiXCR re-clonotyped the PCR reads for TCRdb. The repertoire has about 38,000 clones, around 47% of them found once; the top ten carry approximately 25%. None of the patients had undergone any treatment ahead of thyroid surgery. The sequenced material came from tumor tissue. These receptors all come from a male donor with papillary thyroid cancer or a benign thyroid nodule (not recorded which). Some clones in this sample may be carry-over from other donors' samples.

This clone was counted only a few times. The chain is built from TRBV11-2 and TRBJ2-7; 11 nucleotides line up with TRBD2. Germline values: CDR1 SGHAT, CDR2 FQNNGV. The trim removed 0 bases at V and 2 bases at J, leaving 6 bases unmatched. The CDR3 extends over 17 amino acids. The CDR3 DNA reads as TGTGCCAGCAGCTTAGACTTAACTAGCGGGAGTCCCTACGAGCAGTACTTC. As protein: CASSLDLTSGSPYEQYF.

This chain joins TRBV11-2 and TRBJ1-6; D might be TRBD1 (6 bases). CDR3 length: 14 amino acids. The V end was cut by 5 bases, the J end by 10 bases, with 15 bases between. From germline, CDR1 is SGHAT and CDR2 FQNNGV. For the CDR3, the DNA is TGTGCCAGCAGCGAGACAGGAGACGGGTCACCCCTCCACTTT. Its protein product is CASSETGDGSPLHF.

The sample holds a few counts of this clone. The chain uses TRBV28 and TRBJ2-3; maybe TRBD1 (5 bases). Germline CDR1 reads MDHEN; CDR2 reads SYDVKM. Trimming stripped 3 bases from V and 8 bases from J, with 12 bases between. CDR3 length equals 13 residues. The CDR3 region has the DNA TGTGCCAGCAGTTTCGACAGTTTTAGTACGCAGTATTTT. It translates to CASSFDSFSTQYF.

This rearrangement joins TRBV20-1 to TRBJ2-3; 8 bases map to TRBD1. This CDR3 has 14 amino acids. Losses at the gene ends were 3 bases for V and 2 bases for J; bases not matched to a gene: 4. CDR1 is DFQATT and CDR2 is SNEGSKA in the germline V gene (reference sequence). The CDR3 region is CSASGTGFTDTQYF. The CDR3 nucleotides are TGCAGTGCTAGCGGGACAGGTTTCACAGATACGCAGTATTTT.

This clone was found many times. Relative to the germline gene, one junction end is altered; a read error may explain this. DNA of the CDR3: TGTGCCAGCACCTTGGACACCGACAGCGAGGGAAACACCATATATTTT. As protein: CASTLDTDSEGNTIYF. The chain is built from TRBV5-4 and TRBJ1-3; the D gene is possibly TRBD1 (5 bases). This CDR3 has 16 amino acids. Germline V gene lookup returns CDR1 SGHNT and CDR2 YYREEE (reference sequence).

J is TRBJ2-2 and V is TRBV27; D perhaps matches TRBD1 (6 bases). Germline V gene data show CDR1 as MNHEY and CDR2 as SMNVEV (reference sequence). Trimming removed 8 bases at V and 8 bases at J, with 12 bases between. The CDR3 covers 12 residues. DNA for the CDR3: TGTGCCAGCCGACCAGGGGTGGGGGAGCTGTTTTTT. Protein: CASRPGVGELFF.

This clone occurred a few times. The CDR3 is CSASPGLGAEQYF. The CDR3 DNA is TGCAGTGCTAGTCCCGGACTAGGAGCAGAACAGTACTTC. The chain carries TRBV20-1 and TRBJ2-7; 7 bases fit TRBD2. V lost 3 bases and J lost 10; bases outside the gene matches: 12. Germline CDR1 and CDR2: DFQATT and SNEGSKA (reference sequence). This CDR3 has 13 residues.

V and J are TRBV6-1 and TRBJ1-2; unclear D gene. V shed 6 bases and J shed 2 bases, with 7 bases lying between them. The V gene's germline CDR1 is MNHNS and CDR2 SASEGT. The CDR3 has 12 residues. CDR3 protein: CASRGRNYGYTF. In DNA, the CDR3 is TGTGCCAGCAGGGGGAGGAACTATGGCTACACCTTC.